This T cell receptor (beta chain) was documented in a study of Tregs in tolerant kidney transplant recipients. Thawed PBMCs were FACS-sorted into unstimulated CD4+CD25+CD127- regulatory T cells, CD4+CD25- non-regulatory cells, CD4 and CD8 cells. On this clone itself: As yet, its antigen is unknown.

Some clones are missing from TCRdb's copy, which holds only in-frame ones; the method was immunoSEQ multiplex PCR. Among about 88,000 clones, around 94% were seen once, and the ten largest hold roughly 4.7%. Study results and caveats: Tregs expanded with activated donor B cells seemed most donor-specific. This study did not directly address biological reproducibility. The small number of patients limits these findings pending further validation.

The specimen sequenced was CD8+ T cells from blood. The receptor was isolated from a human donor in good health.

The CDR3 sequence: CASSLGGSSYEQYF. The DNA for the CDR3 is TGTGCCAGCAGCTTAGGGGGGAGCTCCTACGAGCAGTACTTC. V is TRBV5-6 and J is TRBJ2-7; D is tentatively TRBD1 or TRBD2 (6 bases each). V was cut by 2 bases and J by 0 bases, with 9 bases left in between. The CDR3 contains 14 residues. The germline CDR1 and CDR2 sequences are SGHDT and YYEEEE. Variable domain in full (rest from reference TRBV5-6 and TRBJ2-7): DAGVTQSPTHLIKTRGQQVTLRCSPKSGHDTVSWYQQALGQGPQFIFQYYEEEERQRGNFPDRFSGHQFPNYSSELNVNALLLGDSALYLCASSLGGSSYEQYFGPGTRLTVT.